What follows describes a single T cell receptor (beta chain). Its cognate antigen is unknown. This specimen comes from a study of beta chain features in type 1 diabetes. Reverse transcription of all isolated RNA meant that expressed TCRB transcripts were sequenced. TCRdb's copy holds only in-frame clones and misses some; the assay was immunoSEQ multiplex PCR. The repertoire holds about 27,000 clones, with roughly 50% as singletons. Findings of the study overall: Among patients with Type 1 diabetes, TCRB CDR3s were moderately but significantly shorter in every one of the four CD4+ subsets. Any PCR bias toward short templates would affect both groups alike.

The sample was Tregs from blood. This sequence was found in a woman aged 18-35 years with type 1 diabetes.

The CDR3 DNA follows: TGTGCCAGCAAAAATCAGGGGGCGCGGGACACTGAAGCTTTCTTT. Encoded protein: CASKNQGARDTEAFF. The chain couples TRBV6-5 to TRBJ1-1; TRBD1 agrees at 8 bases. The length of the CDR3 is 15 residues. The V gene end was trimmed by 7 bases and the J gene end by 3 bases; junction bases not matched to a gene: 10. Germline CDR1 MNHEY, CDR2 SVGAGI.